This T cell receptor (beta chain) was sequenced for a study of PD-1 blockade in classical Hodgkin lymphoma. Study-level findings and limits: Newly diagnosed patients reportedly trailed healthy donors in baseline TCR diversity. Patients newly diagnosed and complete responders had comparable baseline diversity. There was a significant rise in CD4+ TCR diversity by C4D1, with no such rise for CD8+.

Time point in this sample: cycle 4 day 1 (C4D1), after more than five weeks of nivolumab. After autologous stem cell transplantation all patients relapsed, and prior brentuximab vedotin exposure differed between cohorts. When best responses were assessed, they were complete response, partial response or progressive disease. Germline V gene data show CDR1 as LNHDA and CDR2 as SQIVND (reference sequence). The CDR3 extends over 16 amino acids. V was clipped by 4 bases and J by 7 bases; unmatched bases: 10. A note on this clone: Its antigen remains unidentified.

Sequenced by immunoSEQ multiplex PCR; TCRdb stores in-frame clones only, minus some. The sample records about 60,000 clones, about 90% being singletons. The J gene is TRBJ1-5, the V gene TRBV19; 10 nucleotides match TRBD1. The receptor was isolated from a human donor with classical Hodgkin lymphoma. The starting material was peripheral blood mononuclear cells (PBMCs), obtained before the fourth cycle of nivolumab. This CDR3 is CASSRRRGTGDQPQHF. The CDR3, as DNA: TGTGCCAGTAGTAGACGCCGTGGGACAGGGGACCAGCCCCAGCATTTT. The whole variable domain, filled in from reference TRBV19 and TRBJ1-5, reads DGGITQSPKYLFRKEGQNVTLSCEQNLNHDAMYWYRQDPGQGLRLIYYSQIVNDFQKGDIAEGYSVSREKKESFPLTVTSAQKNPTAFYLCASSRRRGTGDQPQHFGDGTRLSIL.